This T cell receptor beta chain appears in the sequencing data of a study of blood T cell repertoires in COVID-19. At the level of the study: From the United States, Italy and Spain came samples of acute and convalescent COVID-19. The cDNA or gDNA used as material had been derived from T cells, B-cell-depleted T cells, or PBMCs.

Original analysis: Amplification with reference gene primers provided the estimates of nucleated cell counts. Profiling relied on immunoSEQ multiplex PCR, and the TCRdb table lists in-frame clones only, not all of them. The V and J calls and clone size are taken from that table; D and trimming were inferred from the DNA. Here the sample spans roughly 78,000 clones, approximately 90% being singletons. Trimming took off 7 bases at V and 14 bases at J, with 26 bases between the two ends. The CDR3 consists of 15 residues. CDR1 KGHDR and CDR2 SFDVKD come from the germline V gene. The rearrangement uses TRBV24-1 and TRBJ2-1, with D possibly being TRBD1 (6 bases). The receptor was derived from a man in his sixties with acute or convalescent COVID-19. Material: peripheral blood. This CDR3 reads CATRDSYRDPDREFF. In DNA form, the CDR3 reads TGTGCCACCAGAGACTCTTACAGGGACCCCGATCGTGAGTTCTTC.